The TCR beta chain under discussion was sequenced for a study of blood T cell repertoires in COVID-19 (dated by TCRdb to the early 2020s). For the study in its entirety: Collaborator samples came from the United States, Italy and Spain and covered acute and convalescent phases of COVID-19. The material from the prospective study consisted of cDNA or gDNA derived from T cells, B-cell-depleted T cells, or PBMCs. Deeply sampled blood TCRbeta repertoires from subjects exposed to, actively infected with, or recovered from COVID-19 were included in the dataset. The repertoires were released in a freely available public database intended as a resource for research on the immune response to SARS-CoV-2. Samples came from the ongoing ImmuneRACE study (first 160 participants) plus 1,254 subjects from 6 global collaborators. Sample metadata almost always included a de-identified subject ID, COVID-19 status, age in years and sex. Where available, HLA class I and class II types were obtained from metadata supplied by the sample provider rather than from assay-based typing. Findings and caveats that apply to the study as a whole: How much clinical and demographic metadata was included differed by source and by participant, and the metadata was provided uncurated.

TCRbeta CDR3 regions were amplified from genomic DNA using the immunoSEQ Assay, a bias-controlled multiplex PCR. The study's own analysis went as follows. The number of nucleated cells in each sample was estimated from the amplification of reference gene primers within the assay. To quantify the absolute abundance of each unique TCRbeta CDR3 rearrangement, sequence reads were collapsed and filtered. For each sample, productive Simpson clonality was calculated as the square root of Simpson's diversity index across productive rearrangements. Entries here come from immuneACCESS through TCRdb and include only in-frame sequences with V and J called. Some clones fail to appear in such tables; in the studies checked, an unresolved V gene covers under half of the shortfall, and the cause of the remainder is unknown. For V, J and clone size, that table is used; D and trimming come from the DNA. In all, the sample holds about 69,000 clones, and 85% to 90% of those were seen once. Around 5.3% of the sample is taken by the ten largest.

Whole blood was collected in K2EDTA tubes by collaborating institutions according to the institutions' own protocols. Collaborator samples were shipped for TCRbeta analysis as frozen whole blood, isolated PBMCs, or DNA extracted from either sample type. Notes on this clone: Its antigen remains undetermined. Per-nucleotide qualities are absent, and no much larger clonotype sits a single base away.

Taken from cysteine to phenylalanine, the CDR3 has 16 residues. Only CDR3 DNA remains: 48 bases, in frame from the first base. From a lookup of the germline V gene, CDR1 and CDR2 are KGHSH and LQKENI. Deletion took 1 base off V and 6 bases off J, with a span of 15 bases between the germline ends. The rearrangement combines TRBV18 with TRBJ2-2; TRBD1 is perhaps the D gene, given 6 matching bases. What was sequenced was peripheral blood. The clonotype was recovered from a man between 45 and 60 years old with acute or convalescent COVID-19. The sequenced DNA is TGTGCCAGCTCACCACTGGACAGCACATCGGCCGGGGAGCTGTTTTTT. Translation gives CASSPLDSTSAGELFF.